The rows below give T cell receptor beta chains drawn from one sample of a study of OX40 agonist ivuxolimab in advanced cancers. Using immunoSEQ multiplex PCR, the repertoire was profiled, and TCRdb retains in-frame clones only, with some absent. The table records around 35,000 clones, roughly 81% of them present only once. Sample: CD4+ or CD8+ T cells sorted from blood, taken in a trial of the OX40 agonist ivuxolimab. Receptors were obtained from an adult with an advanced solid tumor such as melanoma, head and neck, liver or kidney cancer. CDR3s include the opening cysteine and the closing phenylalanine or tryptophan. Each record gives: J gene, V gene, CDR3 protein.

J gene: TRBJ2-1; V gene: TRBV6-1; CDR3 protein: CASSGTGYGEQFF
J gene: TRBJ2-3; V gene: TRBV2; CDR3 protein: CASSRLAGEGTQATQYF
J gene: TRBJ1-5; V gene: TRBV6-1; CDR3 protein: CASSGHSGGNQPQHF
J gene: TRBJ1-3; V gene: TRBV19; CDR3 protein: CACQWSGTRSSGNTIYF
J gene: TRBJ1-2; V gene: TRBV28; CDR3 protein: CASSLGDYGYTF
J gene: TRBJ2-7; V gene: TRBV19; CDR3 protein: CASSRGQYEQYF
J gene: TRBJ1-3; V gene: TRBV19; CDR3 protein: CASSNRQGHTIYF
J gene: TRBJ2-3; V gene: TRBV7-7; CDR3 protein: CASSLASGRTDTQYF
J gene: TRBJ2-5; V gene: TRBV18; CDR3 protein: CASSPESWTQYF
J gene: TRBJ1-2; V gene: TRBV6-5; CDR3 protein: CASSQDGRKGGYTF
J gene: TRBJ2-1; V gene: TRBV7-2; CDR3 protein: CASSPSRLAGEGEQFF
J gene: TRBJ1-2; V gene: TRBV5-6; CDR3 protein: CASSSDNYGYTF
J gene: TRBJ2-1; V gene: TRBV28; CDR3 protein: CASRPGVSYNEQFF
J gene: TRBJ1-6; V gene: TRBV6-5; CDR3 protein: CASNPQGANSPLHF
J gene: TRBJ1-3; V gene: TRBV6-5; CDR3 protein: CASLALHRDTIYF